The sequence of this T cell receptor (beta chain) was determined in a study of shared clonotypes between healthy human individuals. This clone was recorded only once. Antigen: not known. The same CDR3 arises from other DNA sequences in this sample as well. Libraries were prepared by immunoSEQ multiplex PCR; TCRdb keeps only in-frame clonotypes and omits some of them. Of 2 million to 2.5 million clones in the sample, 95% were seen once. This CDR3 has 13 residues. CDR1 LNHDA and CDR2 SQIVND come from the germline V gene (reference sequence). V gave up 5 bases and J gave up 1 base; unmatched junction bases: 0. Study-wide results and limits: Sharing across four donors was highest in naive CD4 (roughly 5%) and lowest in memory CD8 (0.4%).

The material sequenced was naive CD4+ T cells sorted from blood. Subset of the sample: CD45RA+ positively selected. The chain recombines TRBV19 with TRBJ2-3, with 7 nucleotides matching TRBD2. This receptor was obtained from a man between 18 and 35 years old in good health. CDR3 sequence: CASSGRGTDTQYF. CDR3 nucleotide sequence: TGTGCCAGTAGTGGGAGGGGCACAGATACGCAGTATTTT.